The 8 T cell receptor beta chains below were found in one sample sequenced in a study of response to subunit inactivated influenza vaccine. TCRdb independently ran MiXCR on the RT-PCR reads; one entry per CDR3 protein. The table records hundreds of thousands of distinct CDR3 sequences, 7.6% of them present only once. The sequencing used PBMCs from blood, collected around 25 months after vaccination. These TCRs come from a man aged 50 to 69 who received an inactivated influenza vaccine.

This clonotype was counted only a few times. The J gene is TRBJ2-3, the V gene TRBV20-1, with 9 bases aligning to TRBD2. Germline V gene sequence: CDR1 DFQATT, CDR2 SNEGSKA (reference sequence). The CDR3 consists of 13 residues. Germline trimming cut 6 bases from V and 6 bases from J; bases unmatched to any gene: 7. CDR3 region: CSALAGRYDTQYF. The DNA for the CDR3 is TGCAGTGCCCTAGCGGGGAGGTATGATACGCAGTATTTT.

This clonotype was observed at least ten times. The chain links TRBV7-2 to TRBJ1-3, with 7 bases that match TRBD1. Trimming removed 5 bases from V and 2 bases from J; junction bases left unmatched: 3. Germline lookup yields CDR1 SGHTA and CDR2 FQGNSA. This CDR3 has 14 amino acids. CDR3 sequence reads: CASSTGVTGNTIYF. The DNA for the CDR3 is TGTGCCAGCAGCACAGGGGTGACTGGAAACACCATATATTTT.

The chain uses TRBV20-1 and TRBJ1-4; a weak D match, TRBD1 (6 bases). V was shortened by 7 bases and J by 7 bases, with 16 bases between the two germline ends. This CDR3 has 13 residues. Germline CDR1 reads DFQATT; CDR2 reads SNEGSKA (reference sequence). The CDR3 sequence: CSGTGGTAEKLFF. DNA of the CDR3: TGCAGTGGCACGGGGGGCACTGCTGAAAAACTGTTTTTT.

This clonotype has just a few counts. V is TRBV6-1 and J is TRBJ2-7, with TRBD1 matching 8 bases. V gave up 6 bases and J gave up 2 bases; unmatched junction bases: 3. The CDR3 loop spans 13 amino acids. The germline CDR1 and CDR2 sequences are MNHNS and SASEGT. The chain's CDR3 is CASRAQGAYEQYF. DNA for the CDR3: TGTGCCAGCAGAGCACAGGGGGCCTACGAGCAGTACTTC.

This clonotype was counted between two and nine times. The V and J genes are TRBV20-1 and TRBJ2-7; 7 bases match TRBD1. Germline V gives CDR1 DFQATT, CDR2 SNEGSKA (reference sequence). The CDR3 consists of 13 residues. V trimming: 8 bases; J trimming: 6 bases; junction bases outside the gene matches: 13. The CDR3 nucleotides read TGCAGTTCCACAGCCGCGACAGGGACCGAGCAGTACTTC. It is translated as CSSTAATGTEQYF.

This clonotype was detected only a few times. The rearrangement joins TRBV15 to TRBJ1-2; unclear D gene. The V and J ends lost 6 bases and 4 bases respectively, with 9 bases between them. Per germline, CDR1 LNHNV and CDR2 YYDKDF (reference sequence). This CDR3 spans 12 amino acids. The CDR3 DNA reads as TGTGCCACCAGGGGCGGAGCCTATGGCTACACCTTC. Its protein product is CATRGGAYGYTF.

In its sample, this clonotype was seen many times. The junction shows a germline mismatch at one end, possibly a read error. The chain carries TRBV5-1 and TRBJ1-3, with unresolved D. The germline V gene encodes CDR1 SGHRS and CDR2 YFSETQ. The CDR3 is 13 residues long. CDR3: CASSLGTGNTIYF. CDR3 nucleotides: TGTGCCAGCTCACTGGGGACTGGAAACACCATATATTTT.

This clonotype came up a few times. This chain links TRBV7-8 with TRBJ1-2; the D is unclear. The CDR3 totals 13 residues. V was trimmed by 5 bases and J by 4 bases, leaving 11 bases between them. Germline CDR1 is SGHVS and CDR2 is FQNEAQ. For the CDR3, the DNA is TGTGCCAGCAGCCCGCCGGGCACCTATGGCTACACCTTC. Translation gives CASSPPGTYGYTF.